This T cell receptor beta chain appears in the sequencing data of a study of blood T cell repertoires in COVID-19. Study information: There were acute and convalescent COVID-19 samples, and they came from the United States, Italy and Spain. T cells, B-cell-depleted T cells, or PBMCs supplied cDNA or gDNA.

Trimming left V 5 bases short and J 5 bases short, with 10 bases between. The V gene's germline CDR1 is SGHAT and CDR2 FQDESV (reference sequence). The CDR3 is 14 residues long. Original methodology: Counts of nucleated cells, estimated from reference gene primer amplification, were obtained. Produced via immunoSEQ multiplex PCR; TCRdb's table is partial and in-frame only. V, J and clone size are taken as reported in that table, and D and trimming were inferred from the DNA itself. This sample has about 200,000 clones; about four fifths occur once, and the top ten carry around 8.9%. Self-reported history from a screening survey and questionnaire set each donor's cohort.

The TCR was taken from a woman between 50 and 59 years old with acute COVID-19. This chain joins TRBV11-1 and TRBJ1-6; D uncertain. Source material: PBMCs or T cells enriched from blood (not recorded which). The CDR3 sequence: CASSPARDNSPLHF. The CDR3 nucleotides read TGTGCCAGCAGCCCGGCCCGGGATAATTCACCCCTCCACTTT. The full variable domain, with the rest looked up from reference TRBV11-1 and TRBJ1-6, is EAEVAQSPRYKITEKSQAVAFWCDPISGHATLYWYRQILGQGPELLVQFQDESVVDDSQLPKDRFSAERLKGVDSTLKIQPAELGDSAMYLCASSPARDNSPLHFGNGTRLTVT.